Shown below are 27 T cell receptor beta chains from a single sample sequenced in a study of control samples from healthy donors and cancer patients. Sequencing was performed with immunoSEQ multiplex PCR; in TCRdb, only in-frame clones are kept and a portion is missing. The data show roughly 80,000 clones, 88% seen once. Sequencing was carried out using blood. The receptors come from a woman aged 50 to 60 in good health.

This chain connects TRBV11-2 to TRBJ1-3, with D possibly TRBD1 on 6 matching bases. The V and J ends lost 2 bases and 6 bases respectively, with 20 bases between them. The CDR3 sequence is 17 residues long. Germline V gene sequence: CDR1 SGHAT, CDR2 FQNNGV. The DNA of the CDR3 is TGTGCCAGCAGCTTATCCCCCCCCCAGGGGCTCCAAAACACCATATATTTT. Translation gives CASSLSPPQGLQNTIYF.

As concerns this clone: The junction and the germline gene differ at one end; a read error may be behind it. The V and J genes are TRBV5-1 and TRBJ1-5, with D perhaps matching TRBD1 (5 bases). The CDR3 consists of 13 residues. Germline loops: CDR1 SGHRS, CDR2 YFSETQ. The CDR3 nucleotides are TGCGCCAGCAGCCGTACAGGAGATCACCCCCAGCATTTT. It translates to CASSRTGDHPQHF. The variable domain in full, with the rest retrieved from reference TRBV5-1 and TRBJ1-5, is KAGVTQTPRYLIKTRGQQVTLSCSPISGHRSVSWYQQTPGQGLQFLFEYFSETQRNKGNFPGRFSGRQFSNSRSEMNVSTLELGDSALYLCASSRTGDHPQHFGDGTRLSIL.

This clone was seen only once. The J gene is TRBJ1-4, the V gene TRBV10-3; D remains ambiguous. Germline-derived CDR1 and CDR2 are ENHRY and SYGVKD. The CDR3 covers 15 residues. V was clipped by 10 bases and J by 0 bases, with 15 bases between them. CDR3 region: CATLDGAATNEKLFF. As DNA, the CDR3 is TGTGCCACTCTGGACGGCGCGGCAACTAATGAAAAACTGTTTTTT.

The chain has TRBV25-1 and TRBJ1-2; D is perhaps TRBD1 (6 bases). Deletions cut 5 bases from V and 8 bases from J, with 18 bases between. Germline values: CDR1 MGHDK, CDR2 SYGVNS. CDR3 length equals 14 residues. CDR3: CASSPTGSVVGYTF. The DNA for the CDR3 is TGTGCCAGCAGTCCTACAGGGTCCGTAGTAGGCTACACCTTC.

The chain is built from TRBV2 and TRBJ1-1; no clear D. With 6 bases removed from V and 1 base from J, the gap between germline ends came to 9 bases. Germline V gives CDR1 SNHLY, CDR2 FYNNEI. The length of the CDR3 is 13 residues. CDR3 bases: TGTGCCAGCAGCCCTACAGCGAACACTGAAGCTTTCTTT. Translating it yields CASSPTANTEAFF.

A single count supports this clone. The rearrangement links TRBV19 to TRBJ1-5; D unresolved. Looked up from germline, CDR1 is LNHDA and CDR2 is SQIVND (reference sequence). V was shortened by 6 bases and J by 3 bases, with 15 bases between the two germline ends. The CDR3 length is 15 residues. The CDR3 bases are TGTGCCAGTAGCCTAGCGGTGGGTTACAATCAGCCCCAGCATTTT. Protein product: CASSLAVGYNQPQHF.

The chain is built from TRBV19 and TRBJ2-2; D is ambiguous. Germline V gives CDR1 LNHDA, CDR2 SQIVND (reference sequence). This CDR3 spans 12 amino acids. The V end was cut by 7 bases, the J end by 1 base, with 4 bases between. The CDR3: CASTVNTGELFF. CDR3 DNA sequence: TGTGCCAGTACGGTGAACACCGGGGAGCTGTTTTTT.

This chain joins TRBV9 and TRBJ1-3; 11 bases are a match to TRBD1. The junction had 5 bases not matched to a gene; V was cut back by 4 bases and J by 5 bases. The germline V gene has CDR1 SGDLS and CDR2 YYNGEE. The CDR3 contains 15 residues. CDR3 bases: TGTGCCAGCAGCATTGGGACAGGGGGGCGAAACACCATATATTTT. Its protein is CASSIGTGGRNTIYF.

This clone was seen only a few times. This rearrangement joins TRBV2 to TRBJ1-1; 7 nucleotides line up with TRBD1. V gave up 2 bases and J gave up 11 bases; unmatched junction bases: 5. Germline V CDR1 and CDR2: SNHLY, FYNNEI. The CDR3 consists of 12 residues. This CDR3 reads CASSERGLGAFF. The CDR3 bases are TGTGCCAGCAGTGAAAGGGGGCTGGGGGCTTTCTTT.

This clone showed up just once. This chain uses TRBV11-2 with TRBJ2-2; D is undetermined. The CDR3 totals 16 residues. Trimming left V 1 base short and J 4 bases short, with 13 bases between. The V gene's germline CDR1 is SGHAT and CDR2 FQNNGV. This CDR3 is CASSLVVLQVTGELFF. CDR3 DNA: TGTGCCAGCAGCTTAGTTGTTCTGCAGGTCACCGGGGAGCTGTTTTTT.

This clone occurred once. The CDR3 DNA reads TGCGCCAGCAGCTTGACTATGAGCTCCTACAATGAGCAGTTCTTC. Translation: CASSLTMSSYNEQFF. The chain uses TRBV5-1 and TRBJ2-1; D uncertain. There are 15 residues in the CDR3. The V gene's germline CDR1 is SGHRS and CDR2 YFSETQ. V dropped 1 base and J dropped 0 bases, with 8 bases sitting between them.

The chain recombines TRBV6-5 with TRBJ2-1; D unclear. V lost 6 bases and J 9 bases, leaving 12 bases between the germline ends. This CDR3 comprises 12 residues. CDR1 and CDR2 from the germline V gene are MNHEY and SVGAGI. The CDR3, as DNA: TGTGCCAGCAGCCAACCCCGTCGTGAGCAGTTCTTC. It codes for CASSQPRREQFF.

This chain joins TRBV3-1 (or the pseudogene TRBV3-2) and TRBJ2-7; tentative D call: TRBD2 (6 bases). The CDR3 is made up of 18 amino acids. V was trimmed by 1 base and J by 3 bases, leaving 22 bases between them. Germline V gene data show CDR1 as LGHDT and CDR2 as YNNKEL (reference sequence). The CDR3 DNA sequence: TGTGCCAGCAGCCAAGTGACCGCTCGGGGGACCAGCGACTACGAGCAGTACTTC. This translates into CASSQVTARGTSDYEQYF.

The gene calls are TRBV6-2 or TRBV6-3 and TRBJ2-1, with 12 bases matching TRBD1. In germline, CDR1 is MNHEY, CDR2 SVGEGT. The CDR3 is 16 amino acids. The V and J ends lost 4 bases and 2 bases, in that order; junction bases with no gene match: 3. The CDR3 sequence: CASSSRDRGPYNEQFF. The CDR3 DNA is TGTGCCAGCAGTTCCCGGGACAGGGGGCCCTACAATGAGCAGTTCTTC.

The chain couples TRBV21-1 to TRBJ1-1. TRBV21-1 is termed a pseudogene. CDR3 length equals 13 residues. The CDR3 spells CASSNFSDTEAFF. The CDR3 nucleotides read TGTGCCAGCAGCAATTTTTCCGACACTGAAGCTTTCTTT.

The chain is built from TRBV2 and TRBJ2-5; D unresolved. The V and J ends lost 5 bases and 2 bases respectively, with 9 bases between them. CDR3 size: 13 residues. Germline CDR1 reads SNHLY; CDR2 reads FYNNEI. The CDR3 loop reads CASSKGMQETQYF. The CDR3 nucleotides read TGTGCCAGCAGTAAAGGGATGCAAGAGACCCAGTACTTC.

The genes are TRBV2 and TRBJ2-2; no clear D gene. V lost 3 bases and J lost 9, with 5 bases in between. CDR1 is SNHLY and CDR2 is FYNNEI in the germline V gene. The CDR3 runs 11 residues. The CDR3 spells CASSDVRELFF. The CDR3 nucleotides are TGTGCCAGCAGTGATGTCAGGGAGCTGTTTTTT.

The rearrangement links TRBV14 to TRBJ2-7; D perhaps matches TRBD1 (5 bases). The germline V gene has CDR1 SGHDN and CDR2 FVKESK. This CDR3 has 15 residues. V shed 5 bases and J shed 6 bases, with 20 bases lying between them. The CDR3 reads CASSKPDDNRGEQYF. CDR3 coding DNA: TGTGCCAGCAGCAAGCCAGACGATAATAGGGGCGAGCAGTACTTC.

V usage is TRBV7-2 and J usage is TRBJ2-3; possibly TRBD1 for D (6 bases). Trimming took off 6 bases at V and 6 bases at J, with 16 bases between the two ends. CDR3 length: 14 residues. Germline V gene data show CDR1 as SGHTA and CDR2 as FQGNSA. In nucleotides, the CDR3 is TGTGCCAGCAGTTCCTACAGGGCAGGGGATACGCAGTATTTT. It translates to CASSSYRAGDTQYF.

The gene calls are TRBV3-1 (or the pseudogene TRBV3-2) and TRBJ1-5; D gene uncertain. CDR1 is LGHDT, CDR2 YNNKEL, per germline (reference sequence). Trimming cost V 0 bases and J 3 bases, with 9 bases left between them. The CDR3 runs 15 residues. The CDR3 protein is CASSQDPTVNQPQHF. The CDR3 DNA sequence: TGTGCCAGCAGCCAAGATCCCACAGTCAATCAGCCCCAGCATTTT.

The chain recombines TRBV19 with TRBJ1-4, with D unresolved. The CDR3 is 15 residues long. The V gene's germline CDR1 is LNHDA and CDR2 SQIVND (reference sequence). Trimming removed 5 bases at V and 3 bases at J, with 13 bases between. The CDR3 region is CASSAGIIANEKLFF. The CDR3 nucleotides are TGTGCCAGTAGTGCGGGAATCATAGCTAATGAAAAACTGTTTTTT. Full variable domain (outside the CDR3, taken from reference TRBV19 and TRBJ1-4): DGGITQSPKYLFRKEGQNVTLSCEQNLNHDAMYWYRQDPGQGLRLIYYSQIVNDFQKGDIAEGYSVSREKKESFPLTVTSAQKNPTAFYLCASSAGIIANEKLFFGSGTQLSVL.

V and J are TRBV7-9 and TRBJ1-4; D is uncertain. Trimming stripped 7 bases from V and 3 bases from J, with 12 bases between. Germline lookup yields CDR1 SEHNR and CDR2 FQNEAQ (reference sequence). This CDR3 is 14 amino acids long. CDR3 nucleotide sequence: TGTGCCAGCACCCGGCCCATGTCTAATGAAAAACTGTTTTTT. It translates to CASTRPMSNEKLFF.

This clone was counted between two and nine times. This rearrangement joins TRBV2 to TRBJ1-6; no reliable D call. The V gene's germline CDR1 is SNHLY and CDR2 FYNNEI. V lost 5 bases and J lost 10, with 9 bases in between. The CDR3 extends over 12 amino acids. CDR3 amino acids: CASSTRRSPLHF. In DNA form, the CDR3 reads TGTGCCAGCAGTACGAGGCGCTCACCCCTCCACTTT.

CDR3 in DNA: TGTGCCAGCAGTTTGCGAGGGTGGGATGGCTACACCTTC. This encodes CASSLRGWDGYTF. V gene TRBV12-3 or TRBV12-4 combines with J gene TRBJ1-2; no reliable D call. Trimming stripped 3 bases from V and 6 bases from J, with 11 bases between. The CDR3 runs 13 residues.

The V and J genes are TRBV6-5 and TRBJ1-1, with D possibly TRBD1 on 6 matching bases. There are 14 residues in the CDR3. The germline CDR1 and CDR2 sequences are MNHEY and SVGAGI. Trimming left V 0 bases short and J 6 bases short, with 11 bases between. CDR3 coding DNA: TGTGCCAGCAGTTACTCACAGGGTGGGTCTGAAGCTTTCTTT. Encoded protein: CASSYSQGGSEAFF.

The V and J genes are TRBV7-9 and TRBJ1-1; D is unresolved. The CDR3 contains 13 residues. Trimming pared 5 bases from V and 5 bases from J, leaving 12 bases between. CDR1 SEHNR and CDR2 FQNEAQ come from the germline V gene (reference sequence). This chain's CDR3 is CASSPEPGTEAFF. For the CDR3, the DNA is TGTGCCAGCAGCCCAGAGCCGGGGACTGAAGCTTTCTTT.

CDR3 DNA sequence: TGTGCCAGCAATCCGGGGGCGGCTTTGGGCACTGAAGCTTTCTTT. Translation gives CASNPGAALGTEAFF. The chain carries TRBV28 and TRBJ1-1; D possibly corresponds to TRBD1 (6 bases). Germline loops: CDR1 MDHEN, CDR2 SYDVKM. The germline V and J ends were trimmed by 7 bases and 4 bases, with 19 bases remaining between them. The CDR3 has 15 amino acids.